This T cell receptor (beta chain) stems from a study of blood T cell repertoires in COVID-19. Original processing methods: Amplifying reference gene primers gave estimates of nucleated cell counts. Assay used: immunoSEQ multiplex PCR; TCRdb lists only in-frame clones, some missing. The V and J calls and the clone size are those of that table, but D and trimming were determined from the DNA. The table lists 30,000 to 40,000 clones, approximately 95% of them singletons. Germline-derived CDR1 and CDR2 are MNHEY and SMNVEV (reference sequence). The ends were cut back, 3 bases at V and 4 bases at J, with 9 bases in the middle. This CDR3 spans 13 amino acids.

The gene calls are TRBV27 and TRBJ1-2; D gene unclear. The sample was peripheral blood. This receptor was taken from a male donor with active COVID-19. The CDR3: CASSFSGLYGYTF. The DNA for the CDR3 is TGTGCCAGCAGTTTTAGCGGGCTCTATGGCTACACCTTC.